This T cell receptor beta chain was recorded in a study of blood T cell repertoires in COVID-19. Background on the study: The study drew acute and convalescent COVID-19 samples from the United States, Italy and Spain.

The data were produced by immunoSEQ multiplex PCR, yet TCRdb's version contains in-frame clones alone and is incomplete. The data show hundreds of thousands of clones, with about nine tenths seen just once and 9.5% held by the top ten. CDR3 length: 14 amino acids. The germline V and J ends were trimmed by 6 bases and 8 bases, with 19 bases remaining between them. CDR1 is MNHEY and CDR2 is SVGAGI in the germline V gene. The sequenced sample consisted of PBMCs or T cells enriched from blood (not recorded which). V gene TRBV6-5 combines with J gene TRBJ1-2, with a possible D match to TRBD1 (5 bases). This TCR came from a woman in her thirties or forties who had recovered from COVID-19. The CDR3 DNA reads as TGTGCCAGCAGGCCGACAGATCGGGTGCGGGGCTACACCTTC. Translating it yields CASRPTDRVRGYTF.